This entry lists 13 T cell receptor beta chains sequenced from one sample in a study of CD8+CD57+ T cells in acquired aplastic anemia. CD8+CD57+ cell expansion had been shown by flow cytometry in patients chosen for sequencing. Profiling of TCR beta VDJ combinations and CDR3 sequences used genomic DNA as template. TCRdb re-analysed the reads in MiXCR, keeping a single row per CDR3 protein. The sample has about 120,000 distinct CDR3 sequences; 45% to 60% are singletons. Sequencing was carried out using sorted CD4+, CD8+, or CD8+CD57+ T cells (not recorded which) from PBMCs. The receptors originated from a human donor with aplastic anemia.

In this sample, this clonotype turned up many times. This chain joins TRBV4-3 and TRBJ1-6; 9 bases align to TRBD1. Germline assignment: CDR1 LGHNA and CDR2 YSLEER. The trim removed 0 bases at V and 11 bases at J, leaving 2 bases unmatched. The CDR3 is made up of 14 amino acids. The CDR3 nucleotides read TGCGCCAGCAGCCAAGAGGACAGGGGTCCACCCCTCCACTTT. Translating it yields CASSQEDRGPPLHF.

This clonotype was counted ten times or more. The chain joins TRBV19 to TRBJ2-3; unclear D gene. Trimming removed 5 bases at V and 2 bases at J, with 8 bases between. Germline-derived CDR1 and CDR2 are LNHDA and SQIVND (reference sequence). CDR3 length: 13 residues. The CDR3 DNA reads as TGTGCCAGTAGTGACTTCTACACAGATACGCAGTATTTT. Encoded protein: CASSDFYTDTQYF.

This clonotype came up a few times. The chain employs TRBV24-1 and TRBJ2-1; D ambiguous. Germline CDR1 reads KGHDR; CDR2 reads SFDVKD. V was shortened by 0 bases and J by 0 bases, with 11 bases between the two germline ends. The CDR3 runs to 17 residues. DNA for the CDR3: TGTGCCACCAGTGATTTGGGAGCTGGTCACTCCTACAATGAGCAGTTCTTC. Its translation: CATSDLGAGHSYNEQFF.

The chain carries TRBV7-9 and TRBJ1-6; D gene ambiguous. Trimming removed 1 base from V and 8 bases from J, with 3 bases in between. Germline lookup yields CDR1 SEHNR and CDR2 FQNEAQ (reference sequence). This CDR3 region has 12 residues. As DNA, the CDR3 is TGTGCCAGCAGCTTAGGAGATTCACCCCTCCACTTT. This translates into CASSLGDSPLHF.

There are many counts of this clonotype. The chain uses TRBV24-1 and TRBJ2-7, with a weak D call TRBD2 (5 bases). Germline values: CDR1 KGHDR, CDR2 SFDVKD. This CDR3 spans 15 amino acids. The V end was cut by 7 bases, the J end by 3 bases, with 18 bases between. The DNA of the CDR3 is TGTGCCACCAGGAGGAGACATTCGGGGTACTACGAGCAGTACTTC. Translation: CATRRRHSGYYEQYF.

This clonotype has just a few counts. V and J are TRBV6-1 and TRBJ1-4; no firm D call. Germline lookup yields CDR1 MNHNS and CDR2 SASEGT. The CDR3 length is 13 residues. The ends were cut back, 11 bases at V and 3 bases at J, with 13 bases in the middle. CDR3 protein: CASNDLANEKLFF. The CDR3 DNA is TGTGCCTCAAACGACTTGGCTAATGAAAAACTGTTTTTT.

V gene TRBV7-8 combines with J gene TRBJ2-1; no reliable D call. The CDR3 consists of 14 residues. The germline gives CDR1 SGHVS, CDR2 FQNEAQ. V lost 5 bases and J lost 2, with 10 bases in between. CDR3 sequence (DNA): TGTGCCAGCAGCGCTTCGGACCCCTACAATGAGCAGTTCTTC. Amino acids: CASSASDPYNEQFF.

In this sample, this clonotype turned up a few times. The chain has TRBV4-2 and TRBJ2-2; 15 bases are shared with TRBD2. CDR1 LGHNA and CDR2 YNFKEQ come from the germline V gene. The CDR3 length is 17 residues. The J segment lost 2 bases and the V segment lost 6 bases, leaving 4 bases of the junction unmatched. In DNA, the CDR3 is TGTGCCAGCAGTCGGACTAGCGGGGGGGCTAACACCGGGGAGCTGTTTTTT. Protein: CASSRTSGGANTGELFF.

V is TRBV7-9 and J is TRBJ2-7, with D maybe TRBD1 (6 bases). Germline V CDR1 and CDR2: SEHNR, FQNEAQ (reference sequence). This CDR3 is built from 13 residues. Trimming took 3 bases from V and 7 from J, leaving 13 bases between them. Here the CDR3 DNA reads TGTGCCAGCAGCTTTGGGGGCGCGTCAGAGCAGTACTTC. Translated, it gives CASSFGGASEQYF.

In this sample, this clonotype turned up many times. This chain links TRBV9 with TRBJ1-6; 11 bases are shared with TRBD1. This CDR3 spans 18 amino acids. V shed 1 base and J 8 bases; nucleotides not matched to a gene: 11. Germline assignment: CDR1 SGDLS and CDR2 YYNGEE. Here the CDR3 reads CASSVPPIGQGADSPLHF. In DNA, the CDR3 is TGTGCCAGCAGCGTACCCCCGATCGGACAGGGGGCCGATTCACCCCTCCACTTT.

This clonotype was observed many times. V usage is TRBV20-1 and J usage is TRBJ1-1, with 10 bases identical to TRBD1. CDR3 length: 16 amino acids. V trimming: 6 bases; J trimming: 0 bases; junction bases outside the gene matches: 10. In germline, CDR1 is DFQATT, CDR2 SNEGSKA (reference sequence). The CDR3 here is CSALDRGWAMNTEAFF. The DNA of the CDR3 is TGCAGTGCCCTGGACAGGGGGTGGGCCATGAACACTGAAGCTTTCTTT.

This chain joins TRBV7-2 and TRBJ1-2, with 9 bases aligning to TRBD1. Germline CDR1 SGHTA, CDR2 FQGNSA. The trim removed 4 bases at V and 5 bases at J, leaving 8 bases unmatched. The CDR3 totals 15 residues. The chain's CDR3 is CASSSTPGQGYGYTF. The CDR3 nucleotides read TGTGCCAGCAGCTCAACACCGGGACAGGGTTATGGCTACACCTTC.

The chain couples TRBV30 to TRBJ2-2, with 7 bases identical to TRBD1. This CDR3 is built from 13 residues. CDR1 is GTSNPN and CDR2 is SVGIG in the germline V gene (reference sequence). Trimming removed 1 base from V and 6 bases from J; junction bases left unmatched: 2. Here the CDR3 reads CAWSGQGSGELFF. CDR3 bases: TGTGCCTGGAGTGGACAGGGCTCCGGGGAGCTGTTTTTT. Together with reference TRBV30 and TRBJ2-2, the CDR3 gives the full variable domain: SQTIHQWPATLVQPVGSPLSLECTVEGTSNPNLYWYRQAAGRGLQLLFYSVGIGQISSEVPQNLSASRPQDRQFILSSKKLLLSDSGFYLCAWSGQGSGELFFGEGSRLTVL.